This TCR beta chain was profiled in a study of cytomegalovirus exposure and HLA in healthy donors. Study-wide results and caveats: TCR beta sequences numbering some 17,000 were associated with HLA alleles at 0.05 false discovery rate in a later analysis. CMV serostatus was the only recorded immune exposure for donors. The classifier reportedly diagnosed cytomegalovirus status with high sensitivity and specificity.

Germline-derived CDR1 and CDR2 are MNHEY and SMNVEV (reference sequence). The CDR3 covers 14 residues. V lost 1 base, J lost 2 bases, and 8 bases lay in between. PCR employed 60 Vbeta and 13 Jbeta primers. In the authors' workflow: Approximately 80 million unique TCR beta chains, 10 million to 13 million of them shared, were counted by a later analysis. TCRdb's copy holds only in-frame clones and misses some; the assay was immunoSEQ multiplex PCR. V, J and clone size are those of that table, while D and trimming were read from the DNA. The data show about 150,000 clones, 74% seen once. A remark on this clone: Antigen unknown.

Sequenced input: PBMCs. The rearrangement uses TRBV27 and TRBJ2-5; D may be TRBD1 (5 bases). This clonotype originated in a young man in good health and CMV-seronegative. The CDR3 is CASSLYDSQETQYF. DNA for the CDR3: TGTGCCAGCAGTTTATACGACAGTCAAGAGACCCAGTACTTC.